The 20 T cell receptor beta chains listed next were all sequenced from one sample in a study of prognosis after radiotherapy for stage I lung cancer. Genomic DNA served as the source from which two-round multiplex PCR generated TCR beta CDR3 amplicons. Primers were specific to each TRBV and TRBJ gene in first-round PCR. TCRdb recomputed calls from the multiplex PCR reads with MiXCR, one row per CDR3 protein. This table has around 56,000 distinct CDR3 sequences, about 30% appearing once. Sequenced material: PBMCs, taken before or after stereotactic body radiation therapy (not recorded which). The receptors here all came from a donor aged 50 or older with non-small cell lung cancer.

The sample holds many counts of this clonotype. The chain carries TRBV9 and TRBJ2-1; D call uncertain. The CDR3 runs 13 residues. With 0 bases removed from V and 4 bases from J, the gap between germline ends came to 5 bases. CDR1 SGDLS and CDR2 YYNGEE come from the germline V gene. CDR3 sequence (DNA): TGTGCCAGCAGCGTAGCTCCATACAATGAGCAGTTCTTC. Translating gives CASSVAPYNEQFF.

Ten or more counts support this clonotype. The chain links TRBV20-1 to TRBJ1-1; 8 nucleotides align to TRBD1. J lost 1 base, V lost 5 bases, and 0 bases had no gene match. Germline V gene lookup returns CDR1 DFQATT and CDR2 SNEGSKA (reference sequence). The CDR3 has 12 amino acids. Here the CDR3 reads CSAGQGNTEAFF. The CDR3 bases are TGCAGTGCTGGACAGGGGAACACTGAAGCTTTCTTT.

In this sample, this clonotype turned up a few times. The chain carries TRBV11-2 and TRBJ1-1; D might be TRBD1 (6 bases). This CDR3 region has 13 residues. The germline V and J ends were trimmed by 1 base and 11 bases, with 14 bases remaining between them. The V gene's germline CDR1 is SGHAT and CDR2 FQNNGV. The CDR3 protein is CASSLGTEFEAFF. In DNA, the CDR3 is TGTGCCAGCAGCTTAGGGACAGAATTTGAGGCTTTCTTT.

This clonotype has at least ten counts. The rearrangement links TRBV20-1 to TRBJ2-7; D is possibly TRBD2 (6 bases). From germline, CDR1 is DFQATT and CDR2 SNEGSKA (reference sequence). This CDR3 has 16 amino acids. The V end lost 0 bases, the J end lost 2 bases, and 17 bases lay between the germline ends. Here the CDR3 DNA reads TGCAGTGCTAGAGAAAAGGGGCTAGCGTTTCCCTACGAGCAGTACTTC. Amino acid sequence: CSAREKGLAFPYEQYF.

This clonotype was found many times. J is TRBJ2-3 and V is TRBV20-1; a possible D gene is TRBD1 (6 bases). Germline loops: CDR1 DFQATT, CDR2 SNEGSKA (reference sequence). This CDR3 comprises 13 residues. The V end was cut by 5 bases, the J end by 3 bases, with 12 bases between. This CDR3 is CSAWDTATDTQYF. The CDR3 DNA reads as TGCAGTGCTTGGGACACGGCGACAGATACGCAGTATTTT.

This clonotype came up many times. This chain uses TRBV11-3 with TRBJ2-7; 9 bases are a match to TRBD1. The V gene end was trimmed by 5 bases and the J gene end by 6 bases; junction bases not matched to a gene: 11. The length of the CDR3 is 15 residues. Germline values: CDR1 SGHNT, CDR2 YENEEA. CDR3 protein: CASSPSRDREAEQYF. The CDR3 nucleotides read TGTGCCAGCAGCCCTTCCCGGGACAGGGAGGCCGAGCAGTACTTC. The full variable domain, in which reference TRBV11-3 and TRBJ2-7 provide the parts outside the CDR3, is EAGVVQSPRYKIIEKKQPVAFWCNPISGHNTLYWYLQNLGQGPELLIRYENEEAVDDSQLPKDRFSAERLKGVDSTLKIQPAELGDSAVYLCASSPSRDREAEQYFGPGTRLTVT.

There are many counts of this clonotype. The rearrangement joins TRBV5-1 to TRBJ1-3, with D possibly TRBD1 on 6 matching bases. V was shortened by 3 bases and J by 7 bases, with 17 bases between the two germline ends. Per germline, CDR1 SGHRS and CDR2 YFSETQ. The CDR3 is made up of 15 amino acids. In DNA, the CDR3 is TGCGCCAGCAGCTCCTCAGGGGCATTGGACAACACCATATATTTT. Its protein is CASSSSGALDNTIYF.

This clonotype was detected many times. The gene calls are TRBV7-9 and TRBJ2-1; D might be TRBD2 (8 bases). This CDR3 is built from 16 residues. Looked up from germline, CDR1 is SEHNR and CDR2 is FQNEAQ (reference sequence). V lost 4 bases to trimming and J lost 5 bases, with 18 bases between them. The DNA for the CDR3 is TGTGCCAGCAGCTCTACAGGGACTAGGGGGCACAATGAGCAGTTCTTC. This sequence encodes CASSSTGTRGHNEQFF. Filled out from reference TRBV7-9 and TRBJ2-1, the complete variable domain reads DTGVSQNPRHKITKRGQNVTFRCDPISEHNRLYWYRQTLGQGPEFLTYFQNEAQLEKSRLLSDRFSAERPKGSFSTLEIQRTEQGDSAMYLCASSSTGTRGHNEQFFGPGTRLTVL.

About this clonotype: Since a far larger clone is one base different, this is likely a read error. The chain links TRBV6-2 or TRBV6-3 to TRBJ1-4; D remains unclear. The germline V gene has CDR1 MNHEY and CDR2 SVGEGT. The CDR3 spans 14 residues. Deletions cut 4 bases from V and 3 bases from J, with 9 bases between. The CDR3 DNA is TGTGCCAGCAGTTCTCGGACTTCTAATGAAAAACTGTTTTTT. Translating it yields CASSSRTSNEKLFF.

The CDR3 bases are TGCAGCGTGCCAGGGTCCTGGGTCAATGGCTACACCTTC. It is translated as CSVPGSWVNGYTF. The V gene is TRBV29-1, the J gene TRBJ1-2; perhaps TRBD1 as D (5 bases). With 6 bases removed from V and 6 bases from J, the gap between germline ends came to 17 bases. The germline V gene has CDR1 SQVTM and CDR2 ANQGSEA. The CDR3 totals 13 residues. Full variable domain (rest looked up from reference TRBV29-1 and TRBJ1-2): SAVISQKPSRDICQRGTSLTIQCQVDSQVTMMFWYRQQPGQSLTLIATANQGSEATYESGFVIDKFPISRPNLTFSTLTVSNMSPEDSSIYLCSVPGSWVNGYTFGSGTRLTVV.

This clonotype was seen at least ten times. This chain uses TRBV7-3 with TRBJ2-2; 9 nucleotides line up with TRBD1. This CDR3 has 15 amino acids. Germline CDR1 is SGHTA and CDR2 is FQGTGA. The ends lost 6 bases at V and 5 bases at J; junction bases unmatched: 7. CDR3 DNA: TGTGCCAGCAGACAAGGGACAGGGAGGACCGGGGAGCTGTTTTTT. It translates to CASRQGTGRTGELFF.

This clonotype was seen many times. The rearrangement links TRBV6-1 to TRBJ1-5, with 7 bases fitting TRBD1. CDR1 is MNHNS, CDR2 SASEGT, per germline. The CDR3 is 19 amino acids. The V and J ends lost 1 base and 0 bases, in that order; junction bases with no gene match: 12. CDR3 sequence: CASSEENPGQFYSNQPQHF. The CDR3, as DNA: TGTGCCAGCAGTGAAGAGAATCCGGGACAGTTTTATAGCAATCAGCCCCAGCATTTT.

As to this clonotype: Given the absence of the conserved phenylalanine or tryptophan at the CDR3 end, a read error is likely. The chain combines TRBV29-1 with TRBJ2-7, with TRBD1 matching 8 bases. There are 14 residues in the CDR3. CDR1 SQVTM and CDR2 ANQGSEA come from the germline V gene. J was trimmed by 5 bases and V by 3 bases; bases with no gene match: 9. CDR3 coding DNA: TGCAGCGTTGAGAAAGGGACAGGACGAAACGAGCAGTACTAC. It translates to CSVEKGTGRNEQYY.

Concerning this clonotype itself: At one of its ends the junction is not consistent with the germline gene, which may arise from a read error. This chain joins TRBV6-2 or TRBV6-3 and TRBJ1-2; D may be TRBD1 (5 bases). Germline CDR1 is MNHEY and CDR2 is SVGEGT. The CDR3 consists of 13 residues. This chain's CDR3 is CASSPGAHYGYSF. In DNA, the CDR3 is TGTGCCAGCAGCCCCGGGGCCCACTATGGATACAGCTTC.

This chain connects TRBV6-5 to TRBJ1-2, with unresolved D. The CDR3 loop spans 16 amino acids. The V end was cut by 0 bases, the J end by 4 bases, with 15 bases between. Germline CDR1 and CDR2: MNHEY and SVGAGI. The CDR3 DNA reads TGTGCCAGCAGTTACTCCATTAATCCGGGGTCCTATGGCTACACCTTC. The encoded protein is CASSYSINPGSYGYTF.

The rearrangement joins TRBV6-5 to TRBJ1-2; D is ambiguous. Germline CDR1 and CDR2: MNHEY and SVGAGI. V lost 2 bases and J lost 8, with 12 bases in between. The CDR3 is 13 amino acids. The CDR3 sequence: CASSYVTMRGYTF. The DNA for the CDR3 is TGTGCCAGCAGTTACGTGACAATGAGGGGCTACACCTTC.

This clonotype was observed many times. This chain's CDR3 is CASSLGGGPVYNEQFF. CDR3 sequence (DNA): TGCGCCAGCAGCTTGGGCGGGGGACCTGTATACAATGAGCAGTTCTTC. The chain uses TRBV5-1 and TRBJ2-1; the match to TRBD2 covers 7 bases. This CDR3 region has 16 residues. The junction had 7 bases not matched to a gene; V was cut back by 0 bases and J by 4 bases. The V gene's germline CDR1 is SGHRS and CDR2 YFSETQ.

Concerning this clonotype itself: Given a much more abundant clone one base away, this may be a read error. The rearrangement uses TRBV4-1 and TRBJ2-7; D gene ambiguous. CDR3 length equals 15 residues. Trimming removed 1 base at V and 4 bases at J, with 14 bases between. Per the germline V gene, CDR1 is MGHRA and CDR2 is YSYEKL. The CDR3, as DNA: TGCGCCAGCAGCCAAGCGGCAGGTAGAAAATACGAGCAGTACTTC. Protein sequence: CASSQAAGRKYEQYF.

In its sample, this clonotype was seen many times. V and J are TRBV30 and TRBJ1-2; TRBD1 might be the D (6 bases). CDR1 and CDR2 from the germline V gene are GTSNPN and SVGIG (reference sequence). CDR3 length equals 13 residues. V was trimmed by 2 bases and J by 5 bases, leaving 12 bases between them. This chain's CDR3 is CAWSTQQGYGYTF. The CDR3 bases are TGTGCCTGGAGTACACAACAGGGATATGGCTACACCTTC.

This clonotype was seen repeatedly, ten times or more. The V call is TRBV20-1, the J call TRBJ2-7; the match to TRBD2 covers 9 bases. CDR3 length: 15 residues. CDR1 DFQATT and CDR2 SNEGSKA come from the germline V gene (reference sequence). V was clipped by 0 bases and J by 5 bases; unmatched bases: 8. The CDR3 DNA reads TGCAGTGCTAGAGATCGGGCGGGGGGGCGGAACGAGCAGTACTTC. This translates into CSARDRAGGRNEQYF.